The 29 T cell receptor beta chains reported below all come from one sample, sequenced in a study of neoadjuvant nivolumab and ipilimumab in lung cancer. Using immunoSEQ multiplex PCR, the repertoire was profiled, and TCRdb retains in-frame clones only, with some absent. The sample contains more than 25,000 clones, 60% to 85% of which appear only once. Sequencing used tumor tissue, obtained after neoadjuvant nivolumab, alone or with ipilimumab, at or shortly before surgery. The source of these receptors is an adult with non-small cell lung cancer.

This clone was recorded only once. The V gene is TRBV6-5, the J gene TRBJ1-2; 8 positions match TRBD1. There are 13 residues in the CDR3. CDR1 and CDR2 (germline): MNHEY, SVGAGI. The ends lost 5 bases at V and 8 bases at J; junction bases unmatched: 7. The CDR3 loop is CASSAGPGGGYTF. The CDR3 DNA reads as TGTGCCAGCAGTGCTGGGCCAGGGGGCGGCTACACCTTC.

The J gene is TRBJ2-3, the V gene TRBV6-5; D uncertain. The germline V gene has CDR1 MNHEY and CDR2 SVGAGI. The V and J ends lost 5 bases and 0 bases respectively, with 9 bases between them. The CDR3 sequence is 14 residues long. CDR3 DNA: TGTGCCAGCAGTACCCAACTGAGCACAGATACGCAGTATTTT. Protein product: CASSTQLSTDTQYF.

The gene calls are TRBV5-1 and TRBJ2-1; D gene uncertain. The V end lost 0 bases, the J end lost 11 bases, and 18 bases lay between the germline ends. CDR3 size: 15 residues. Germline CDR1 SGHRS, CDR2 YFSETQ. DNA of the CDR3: TGCGCCAGCAGCTTGGAATCAGGCAGTACCGTGAAGCAGTTCTTC. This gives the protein CASSLESGSTVKQFF.

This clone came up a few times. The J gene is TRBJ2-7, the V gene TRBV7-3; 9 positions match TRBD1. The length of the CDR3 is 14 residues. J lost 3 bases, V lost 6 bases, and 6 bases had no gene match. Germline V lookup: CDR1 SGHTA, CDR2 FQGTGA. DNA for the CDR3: TGTGCCAGCAGGTTCGCGGGACAGGGCTACGAGCAGTACTTC. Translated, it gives CASRFAGQGYEQYF.

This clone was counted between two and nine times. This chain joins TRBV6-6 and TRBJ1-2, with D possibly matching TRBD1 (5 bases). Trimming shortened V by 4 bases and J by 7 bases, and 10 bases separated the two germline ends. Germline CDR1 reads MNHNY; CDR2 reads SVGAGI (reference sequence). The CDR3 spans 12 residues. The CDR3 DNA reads TGTGCCAGCAGTTTGAGACAGCCTGGCTACACCTTC. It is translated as CASSLRQPGYTF.

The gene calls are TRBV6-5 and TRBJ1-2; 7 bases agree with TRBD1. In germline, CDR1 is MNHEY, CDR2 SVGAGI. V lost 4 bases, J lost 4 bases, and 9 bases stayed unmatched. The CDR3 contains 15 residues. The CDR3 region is CASSSTTGFGYGYTF. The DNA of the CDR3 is TGTGCCAGCAGTTCAACGACAGGGTTTGGCTATGGCTACACCTTC.

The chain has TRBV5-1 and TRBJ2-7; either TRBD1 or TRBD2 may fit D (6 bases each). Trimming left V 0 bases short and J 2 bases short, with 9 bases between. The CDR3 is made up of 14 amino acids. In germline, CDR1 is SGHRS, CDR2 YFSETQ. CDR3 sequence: CASSLEGGTYEQYF. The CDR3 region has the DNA TGCGCCAGCAGCTTGGAAGGGGGGACCTACGAGCAGTACTTC.

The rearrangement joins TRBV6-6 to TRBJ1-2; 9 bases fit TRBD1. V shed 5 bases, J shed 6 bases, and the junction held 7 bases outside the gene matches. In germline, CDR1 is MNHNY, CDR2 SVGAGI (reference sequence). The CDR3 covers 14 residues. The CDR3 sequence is CASSNHRGLNGYTF. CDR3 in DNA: TGTGCCAGCAGTAACCACAGGGGGCTGAATGGCTACACCTTC.

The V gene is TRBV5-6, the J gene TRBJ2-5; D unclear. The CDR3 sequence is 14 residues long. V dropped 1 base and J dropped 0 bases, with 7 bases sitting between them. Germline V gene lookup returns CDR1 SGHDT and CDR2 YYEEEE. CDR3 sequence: CASSLSQYQETQYF. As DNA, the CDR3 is TGTGCCAGCAGCTTGTCACAGTACCAAGAGACCCAGTACTTC.

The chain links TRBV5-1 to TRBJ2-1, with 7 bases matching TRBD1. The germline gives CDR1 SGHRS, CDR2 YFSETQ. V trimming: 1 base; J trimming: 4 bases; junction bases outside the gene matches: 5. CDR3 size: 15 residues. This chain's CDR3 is CASSLTGTEYNEQFF. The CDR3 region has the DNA TGCGCCAGCAGCTTGACCGGGACAGAGTACAATGAGCAGTTCTTC.

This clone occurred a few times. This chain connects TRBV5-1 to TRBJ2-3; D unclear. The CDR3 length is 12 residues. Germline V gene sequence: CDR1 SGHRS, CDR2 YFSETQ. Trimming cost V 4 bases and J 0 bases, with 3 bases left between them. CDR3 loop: CASSRSTDTQYF. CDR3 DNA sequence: TGCGCCAGCAGCAGGAGCACAGATACGCAGTATTTT.

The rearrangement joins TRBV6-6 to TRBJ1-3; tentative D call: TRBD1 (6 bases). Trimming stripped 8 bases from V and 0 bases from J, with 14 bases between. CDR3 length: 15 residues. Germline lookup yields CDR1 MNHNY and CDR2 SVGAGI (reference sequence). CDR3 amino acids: CASVGGRVSGNTIYF. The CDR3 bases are TGTGCCAGCGTTGGGGGCCGAGTCTCTGGAAACACCATATATTTT.

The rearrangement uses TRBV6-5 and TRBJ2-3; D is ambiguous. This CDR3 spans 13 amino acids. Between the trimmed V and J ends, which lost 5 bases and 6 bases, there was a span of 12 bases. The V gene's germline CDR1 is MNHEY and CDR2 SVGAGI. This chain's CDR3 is CASSPKPSDTQYF. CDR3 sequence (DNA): TGTGCCAGCAGTCCAAAACCCTCGGATACGCAGTATTTT.

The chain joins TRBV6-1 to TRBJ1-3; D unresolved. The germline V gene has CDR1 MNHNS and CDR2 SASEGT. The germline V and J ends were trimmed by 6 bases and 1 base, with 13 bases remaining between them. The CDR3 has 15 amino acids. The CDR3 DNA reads TGTGCCAGCAGCGGTCGGGTGGTTTCTGGAAACACCATATATTTT. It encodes CASSGRVVSGNTIYF.

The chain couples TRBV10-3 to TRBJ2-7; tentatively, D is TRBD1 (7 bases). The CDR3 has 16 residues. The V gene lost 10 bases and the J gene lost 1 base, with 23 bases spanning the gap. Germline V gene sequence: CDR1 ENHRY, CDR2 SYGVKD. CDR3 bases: TGTGCCAGCCAAACCAAACGGCAGGGGGGTTCCTACGAGCAGTACTTC. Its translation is CASQTKRQGGSYEQYF.

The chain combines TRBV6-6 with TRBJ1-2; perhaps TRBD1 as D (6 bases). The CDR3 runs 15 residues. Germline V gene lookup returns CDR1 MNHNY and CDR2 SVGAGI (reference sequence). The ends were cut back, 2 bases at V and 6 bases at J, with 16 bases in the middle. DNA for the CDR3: TGTGCCAGCAGTTACCTAAATACAGGGTCGGATGGCTACACCTTC. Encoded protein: CASSYLNTGSDGYTF.

The CDR3 reads CASSPYGGGPTYNEQFF. The CDR3, as DNA: TGTGCCAGCAGCCCCTACGGGGGGGGCCCGACCTACAATGAGCAGTTCTTC. The chain uses TRBV7-8 and TRBJ2-1; 8 nucleotides agree with TRBD2. The length of the CDR3 is 17 residues. Germline V gene sequence: CDR1 SGHVS, CDR2 FQNEAQ. Trimming removed 5 bases from V and 2 bases from J; junction bases left unmatched: 11.

In DNA form, the CDR3 reads TGCGCCAGCAGCCCCCACGGGACAGTTAATTCACCCCTCCACTTT. Translating it yields CASSPHGTVNSPLHF. The chain recombines TRBV5-1 with TRBJ1-6, with 7 bases lining up with TRBD1. Germline V gene lookup returns CDR1 SGHRS and CDR2 YFSETQ. CDR3 length equals 15 residues. The V gene end was trimmed by 4 bases and the J gene end by 6 bases; junction bases not matched to a gene: 7.

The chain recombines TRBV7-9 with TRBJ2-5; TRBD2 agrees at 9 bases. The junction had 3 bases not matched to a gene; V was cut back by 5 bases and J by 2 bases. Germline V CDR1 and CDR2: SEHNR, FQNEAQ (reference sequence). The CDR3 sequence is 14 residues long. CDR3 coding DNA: TGTGCCAGCAGCCCTGGACTAGCGCAAGAGACCCAGTACTTC. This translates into CASSPGLAQETQYF.

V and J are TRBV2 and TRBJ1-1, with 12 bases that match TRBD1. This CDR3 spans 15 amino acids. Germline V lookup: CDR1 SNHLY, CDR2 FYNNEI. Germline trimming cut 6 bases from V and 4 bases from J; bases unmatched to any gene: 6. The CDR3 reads CASSGTGGAGTEAFF. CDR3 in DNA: TGTGCCAGCAGCGGGACAGGGGGCGCCGGCACTGAAGCTTTCTTT.

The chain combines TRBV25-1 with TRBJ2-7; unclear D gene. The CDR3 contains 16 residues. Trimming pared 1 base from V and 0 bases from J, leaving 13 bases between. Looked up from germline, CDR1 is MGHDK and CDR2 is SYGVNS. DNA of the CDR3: TGTGCCAGCAGTGAATGGGAAGGCTCCAGCTCCTACGAGCAGTACTTC. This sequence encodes CASSEWEGSSSYEQYF.

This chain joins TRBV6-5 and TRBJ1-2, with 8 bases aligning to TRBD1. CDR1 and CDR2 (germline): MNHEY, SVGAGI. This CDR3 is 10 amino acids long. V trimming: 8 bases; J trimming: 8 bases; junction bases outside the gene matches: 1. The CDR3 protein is CASGDRGYTF. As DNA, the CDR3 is TGTGCCAGCGGGGACAGGGGCTACACCTTC.

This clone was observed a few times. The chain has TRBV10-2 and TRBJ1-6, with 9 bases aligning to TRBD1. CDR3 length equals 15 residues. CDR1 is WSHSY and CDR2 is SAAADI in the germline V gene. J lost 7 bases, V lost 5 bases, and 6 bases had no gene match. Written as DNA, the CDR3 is TGCGCCAGCAGTTTGACAGGGGGAGGGAATTCACCCCTCCACTTT. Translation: CASSLTGGGNSPLHF.

CDR3 coding DNA: TGTGCCAGCAGTGATATAGGAGGGCATCGCGGCTACACCTTC. It codes for CASSDIGGHRGYTF. The chain has TRBV2 and TRBJ1-2, with unresolved D. The CDR3 is 14 residues long. CDR1 is SNHLY and CDR2 is FYNNEI in the germline V gene. V was cut by 3 bases and J by 8 bases, with 16 bases left in between.

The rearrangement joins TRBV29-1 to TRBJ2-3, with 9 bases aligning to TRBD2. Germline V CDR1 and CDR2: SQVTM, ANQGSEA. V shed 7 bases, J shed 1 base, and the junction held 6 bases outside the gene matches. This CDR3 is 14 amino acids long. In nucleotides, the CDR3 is TGCAGCGCCGCCTTAGCGGGGGGCACAGATACGCAGTATTTT. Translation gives CSAALAGGTDTQYF.

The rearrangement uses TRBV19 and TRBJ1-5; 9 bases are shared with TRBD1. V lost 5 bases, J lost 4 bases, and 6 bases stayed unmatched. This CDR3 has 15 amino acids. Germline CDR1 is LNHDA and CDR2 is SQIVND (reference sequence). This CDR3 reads CASSLRDRANQPQHF. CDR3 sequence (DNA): TGTGCCAGTAGTCTCCGGGACAGGGCTAATCAGCCCCAGCATTTT.

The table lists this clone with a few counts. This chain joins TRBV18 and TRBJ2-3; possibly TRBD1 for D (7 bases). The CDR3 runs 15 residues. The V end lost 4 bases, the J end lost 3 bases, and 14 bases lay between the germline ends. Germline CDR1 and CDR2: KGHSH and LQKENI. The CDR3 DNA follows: TGTGCCAGCTCACAAAGACAGGGAGGAACAGATACGCAGTATTTT. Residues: CASSQRQGGTDTQYF.

The CDR3 is CASSGYSSGGMHEQYF. In DNA, the CDR3 is TGTGCCAGCAGCGGTTACTCTAGCGGGGGGATGCACGAGCAGTACTTC. The chain is built from TRBV9 and TRBJ2-7; 11 positions match TRBD2. Germline V lookup: CDR1 SGDLS, CDR2 YYNGEE. CDR3 length equals 16 residues. After removal of 3 bases from V and 5 bases from J, the junction contained 10 bases not matched to a gene.

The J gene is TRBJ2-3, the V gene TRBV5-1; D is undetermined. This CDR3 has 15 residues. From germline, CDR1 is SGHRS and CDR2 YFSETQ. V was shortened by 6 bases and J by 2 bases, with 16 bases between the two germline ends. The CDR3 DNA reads TGCGCCAGCACCTGGGGTAGCCGCCTCACAGATACGCAGTATTTT. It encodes CASTWGSRLTDTQYF.